These T cell receptor beta chains were read from a single sample in a study of blood T cell repertoires in COVID-19. The assay was immunoSEQ multiplex PCR, and TCRdb's table has in-frame clones only and misses some. The data show about 59,000 clones, 79% seen once. Sequencing input: peripheral blood. The receptors were sampled from a man aged 60 to 75 with acute or convalescent COVID-19. Each CDR3 is given with its conserved first and last residue. A D gene is named only where the DNA matches it firmly. Only some rows state a clone size, as once, few, many or a class for expanded clones.

once	TRBV30	TRBD1	TRBJ2-1	CAWIQGGIEGSYNEQFF	TGTGCCTGGATACAGGGGGGAATAGAGGGGTCCTACAATGAGCAGTTCTTC
few	TRBV28	-	TRBJ1-6	CASSLSNSPLHF	TGTGCCAGCAGTTTGAGCAATTCACCCCTCCACTTT
-	TRBV6-1	-	TRBJ2-7	CASSEGWQGNYEQYF	TGTGCCAGCAGTGAAGGGTGGCAGGGCAACTACGAGCAGTACTTC
-	TRBV7-3	-	TRBJ1-2	CASSLGGGVYGYTF	TGTGCCAGCAGCTTAGGGGGCGGAGTCTATGGCTACACCTTC
-	TRBV2	TRBD1	TRBJ1-2	CASRGQGLRYGYTF	TGTGCCAGCAGGGGACAGGGGCTTCGGTATGGCTACACCTTC
-	TRBV18	TRBD1	TRBJ2-6	CASSAGTGKSGANVLTF	TGTGCCAGCTCCGCCGGGACAGGGAAATCTGGGGCCAACGTCCTGACTTTC
-	TRBV6-5	TRBD1	TRBJ1-3	CASWRGPGNTIYF	TGTGCCAGCTGGAGGGGGCCTGGAAACACCATATATTTT
few	TRBV6-5	TRBD1	TRBJ2-7	CASHRGAFYEQYF	TGTGCCAGCCACAGGGGAGCCTTCTACGAGCAGTACTTC
few	TRBV2	-	TRBJ2-7	CASKGDGYEQYF	TGTGCCAGCAAAGGAGACGGCTACGAGCAGTACTTC
-	TRBV5-1	-	TRBJ1-3	CASSFGDTIYF	TGCGCCAGCAGCTTCGGAGACACCATATATTTT
few	TRBV29-1	-	TRBJ1-1	CSARDTLNTEAFF	TGCAGCGCTCGGGACACCTTGAACACTGAAGCTTTCTTT
once	TRBV4-1	TRBD2	TRBJ2-1	CASSPRLAGTYNEQFF	TGCGCCAGCAGCCCCCGACTAGCGGGGACCTACAATGAGCAGTTCTTC
-	TRBV19	-	TRBJ1-6	CASSISGQGTSSYNSPLHF	TGTGCCAGTAGTATCTCCGGGCAGGGCACAAGCTCCTATAATTCACCCCTCCACTTT
many	TRBV6-1	-	TRBJ1-3	CASSEARAAFSGNTIYF	TGTGCCAGCAGTGAAGCGAGGGCAGCTTTCTCTGGAAACACCATATATTTT
-	TRBV5-1	TRBD2	TRBJ2-3	CASSFTGTSGGTDTQYF	TGCGCCAGCAGCTTCACCGGGACTAGCGGGGGCACAGATACGCAGTATTTT
-	TRBV27	-	TRBJ1-6	CASSYARGSSNSPLHF	TGTGCCAGCAGTTACGCCAGGGGATCTTCTAATTCACCCCTCCACTTT
-	TRBV2	TRBD1	TRBJ1-6	CATRGASYNSPLHF	TGTGCCACCAGGGGGGCCTCCTATAATTCACCCCTCCACTTT
-	TRBV2	-	TRBJ1-6	CASSNLRGSPLHF	TGTGCCAGCAGCAATCTCAGGGGTTCACCCCTCCACTTT
-	TRBV19	-	TRBJ1-6	CASSTTGNSPLHF	TGTGCCAGTAGTACTACAGGGAATTCACCCCTCCACTTT
once	TRBV5-1	-	TRBJ1-4	CASSLEGNELFF	TGCGCCAGCAGCCTCGAGGGTAACGAACTGTTTTTT
-	TRBV9	TRBD2	TRBJ2-1	CASSGPGGPHEQFF	TGTGCCAGCAGCGGACCGGGGGGGCCTCATGAGCAGTTCTTC
-	TRBV6-1	-	TRBJ1-2	CASSEIGGFSGYTF	TGTGCCAGCAGTGAGATCGGGGGATTCAGTGGCTACACCTTC
-	TRBV27	TRBD1	TRBJ1-2	CASNGMASGTGVAGYTF	TGTGCCAGCAACGGGATGGCGTCTGGGACAGGAGTAGCTGGCTACACCTTC
-	TRBV7-9	TRBD1	TRBJ1-1	CASSLVRNRGLRNTEAFF	TGTGCCAGCAGCTTAGTACGCAACAGGGGGCTGAGGAACACTGAAGCTTTCTTT
-	TRBV24-1	TRBD1	TRBJ2-2	CATSAVRGTGDTGELFF	TGTGCCACCAGTGCGGTTCGGGGGACAGGGGACACCGGGGAGCTGTTTTTT
-	TRBV24-1	TRBD1	TRBJ1-2	CATSASDRGIVYYTF	TGTGCCACCAGTGCCTCCGACAGGGGAATCGTTTATTACACCTTC
-	TRBV6-1	-	TRBJ1-2	CASSDTGGIYGYTF	TGTGCCAGCAGTGATACGGGAGGGATCTATGGCTACACCTTC
-	TRBV9	TRBD1	TRBJ2-4	CASSMNRDRSSKNIQYF	TGTGCCAGCAGCATGAACCGGGACAGGTCTTCCAAAAACATTCAGTACTTC
-	TRBV20-1	-	TRBJ2-5	CSAFPGETQYF	TGCAGTGCTTTCCCCGGGGAGACCCAGTACTTC
once	TRBV29-1	TRBD2	TRBJ2-7	CSALLAGAPYEQYF	TGCAGCGCCCTTTTAGCGGGGGCACCCTACGAGCAGTACTTC
-	TRBV30	-	TRBJ1-6	CAWSTSILTGNSPLHF	TGTGCCTGGAGTACCAGTATCTTAACGGGAAATTCACCCCTCCACTTT
-	TRBV20-1	TRBD1	TRBJ1-2	CSASPGTGGLKGYTF	TGCAGTGCTAGTCCCGGGACAGGGGGTTTAAAGGGCTACACCTTC
-	TRBV28	-	TRBJ1-6	CASSSPGGDNSPLHF	TGTGCCAGCAGTTCCCCGGGGGGGGATAATTCACCCCTCCACTTT
-	TRBV4-1	-	TRBJ1-3	CASSQDQMLSGNTIYF	TGCGCCAGCAGCCAAGATCAGATGCTTTCAGGAAACACCATATATTTT
-	TRBV7-2	TRBD1	TRBJ1-2	CASSSRAGEGGGYTF	TGTGCCAGCAGTTCGCGGGCAGGGGAAGGGGGCGGCTACACCTTC
-	TRBV7-2	TRBD2	TRBJ2-1	CASRAGSGVDEQFF	TGTGCCAGCAGAGCGGGGTCTGGTGTCGATGAGCAGTTCTTC
-	TRBV18	-	TRBJ1-1	CASSPFLPGMNTEAFF	TGTGCCAGCTCACCATTCTTACCGGGGATGAACACTGAAGCTTTCTTT
-	TRBV9	-	TRBJ1-2	CASSMTGAAYGYTF	TGTGCCAGCAGCATGACCGGAGCCGCCTATGGCTACACCTTC
-	TRBV5-6	-	TRBJ1-5	CASSPGGPNGNQPQHF	TGTGCCAGCAGCCCGGGAGGCCCCAATGGTAATCAGCCCCAGCATTTT
-	TRBV5-6	-	TRBJ1-1	CASSSDRGTEAFF	TGTGCCAGCAGCTCGGACCGGGGGACTGAAGCTTTCTTT
-	TRBV18	-	TRBJ2-1	CASSPGQNNEQFF	TGTGCCAGCTCACCAGGACAGAACAATGAGCAGTTCTTC
-	TRBV7-8	TRBD2	TRBJ2-5	CASSPLAGGHETQYF	TGTGCCAGCAGCCCACTAGCGGGGGGGCATGAGACCCAGTACTTC
-	TRBV19	TRBD1	TRBJ1-2	CASSYLGQGYGYTF	TGTGCCAGTAGTTACTTGGGACAGGGTTATGGCTACACCTTC
once	TRBV5-1	-	TRBJ2-3	CASSLATASSTDTQYF	TGCGCCAGCAGCTTGGCCACAGCCTCTAGCACAGATACGCAGTATTTT
-	TRBV28	-	TRBJ2-7	CASSPDTLYEQYF	TGTGCCAGCAGCCCGGACACCCTTTACGAGCAGTACTTC
-	TRBV2	TRBD1	TRBJ2-3	CASQLGTGAQDTQYF	TGTGCCAGCCAGTTAGGGACAGGGGCGCAGGATACGCAGTATTTT
-	TRBV27	-	TRBJ2-7	CASTFGGEQYF	TGTGCCAGCACCTTCGGGGGCGAGCAGTACTTC
-	TRBV28	TRBD2	TRBJ2-5	CASSLAGEQETQYF	TGTGCCAGCAGTTTGGCGGGGGAACAAGAGACCCAGTACTTC
once	TRBV30	-	TRBJ2-3	CAWSVKGGTDTQYF	TGTGCCTGGAGTGTAAAGGGGGGCACAGATACGCAGTATTTT
once	TRBV28	-	TRBJ1-2	CASSLPGHSNYGYTF	TGTGCCAGCAGTTTACCGGGACATAGCAACTATGGCTACACCTTC
-	TRBV7-3	TRBD2	TRBJ2-5	CASSLTGGYQETQYF	TGTGCCAGCAGCTTGACGGGGGGTTATCAAGAGACCCAGTACTTC
few	TRBV28	TRBD1	TRBJ1-1	CASSAGGSDTEAFF	TGTGCCAGCAGTGCAGGGGGTTCGGACACTGAAGCTTTCTTT
-	TRBV7-6	TRBD2	TRBJ2-3	CASSSRTSGGWPSTDTQYF	TGTGCCAGCAGCTCTCGGACTAGCGGGGGGTGGCCTAGCACAGATACGCAGTATTTT
once	TRBV10-3	TRBD1	TRBJ1-2	CAISEPGGYPYGYTF	TGTGCCATCAGTGAGCCAGGGGGGTACCCCTATGGCTACACCTTC
-	TRBV11-2	-	TRBJ1-5	CASSPRGQPQHF	TGTGCCAGCAGCCCCCGAGGGCAGCCCCAGCATTTT
-	TRBV10-3	-	TRBJ1-1	CAISEGVNTEAFF	TGTGCCATCAGTGAAGGGGTGAACACTGAAGCTTTCTTT
-	TRBV9	-	TRBJ2-7	CASSVGTGGTYEQYF	TGTGCCAGCAGCGTAGGCACGGGTGGAACCTACGAGCAGTACTTC
-	TRBV5-1	TRBD1	TRBJ1-4	CASSSWGQGAGEKLFF	TGCGCCAGCAGCTCATGGGGGCAGGGGGCGGGTGAAAAACTGTTTTTT
-	TRBV2	-	TRBJ1-1	CASTFVQGNTEAFF	TGTGCCAGCACTTTTGTACAGGGCAACACTGAAGCTTTCTTT